This T cell receptor beta chain was captured in a study of memory CD4+ T cells and cytomegalovirus serostatus. Study outcomes and limitations: Of under 200 reported CMV TCRbeta sequences, some 70 were found in memory CD4+ repertoires.

The junction had 5 bases not matched to a gene; V was cut back by 7 bases and J by 10 bases. Germline V CDR1 and CDR2: SQVTM, ANQGSEA. The CDR3 extends over 11 amino acids. Single viable CD3+CD4+CD8-CD45RO+ cells were sorted as the memory CD4+ T cells. About this clone itself: The antigen is not known.

The protocol was immunoSEQ multiplex PCR, while the TCRdb copy is restricted to in-frame clones and leaves out a portion. The sample has some 48,000 clones; roughly three quarters are singletons. This clonotype was sampled from an adult in good health and CMV-seronegative. What was sequenced was memory CD4+ T cells from blood. The chain couples TRBV29-1 to TRBJ1-4; TRBD1 agrees at 8 bases. CDR3 DNA: TGCAGCGCTCTACAGGGGGGAAAACTGTTTTTT. Translated: CSALQGGKLFF. Complete variable domain (other parts from reference TRBV29-1 and TRBJ1-4): SAVISQKPSRDICQRGTSLTIQCQVDSQVTMMFWYRQQPGQSLTLIATANQGSEATYESGFVIDKFPISRPNLTFSTLTVSNMSPEDSSIYLCSALQGGKLFFGSGTQLSVL.